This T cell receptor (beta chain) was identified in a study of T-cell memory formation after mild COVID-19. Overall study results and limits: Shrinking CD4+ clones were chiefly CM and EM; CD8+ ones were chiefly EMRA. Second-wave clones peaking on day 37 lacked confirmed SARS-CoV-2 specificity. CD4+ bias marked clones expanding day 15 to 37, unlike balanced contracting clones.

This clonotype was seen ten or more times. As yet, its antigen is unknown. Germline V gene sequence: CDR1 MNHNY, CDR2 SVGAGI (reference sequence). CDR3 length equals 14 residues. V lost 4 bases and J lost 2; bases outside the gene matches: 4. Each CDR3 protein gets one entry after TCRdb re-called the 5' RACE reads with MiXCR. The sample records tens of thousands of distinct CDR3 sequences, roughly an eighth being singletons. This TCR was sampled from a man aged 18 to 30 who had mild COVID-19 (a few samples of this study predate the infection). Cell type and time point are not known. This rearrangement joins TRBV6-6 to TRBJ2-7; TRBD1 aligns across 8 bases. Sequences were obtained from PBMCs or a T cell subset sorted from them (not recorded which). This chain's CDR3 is CASSSSDRAYEQYV. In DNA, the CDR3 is TGTGCCAGCAGTTCCTCGGACAGGGCCTACGAGCAGTACGTC.